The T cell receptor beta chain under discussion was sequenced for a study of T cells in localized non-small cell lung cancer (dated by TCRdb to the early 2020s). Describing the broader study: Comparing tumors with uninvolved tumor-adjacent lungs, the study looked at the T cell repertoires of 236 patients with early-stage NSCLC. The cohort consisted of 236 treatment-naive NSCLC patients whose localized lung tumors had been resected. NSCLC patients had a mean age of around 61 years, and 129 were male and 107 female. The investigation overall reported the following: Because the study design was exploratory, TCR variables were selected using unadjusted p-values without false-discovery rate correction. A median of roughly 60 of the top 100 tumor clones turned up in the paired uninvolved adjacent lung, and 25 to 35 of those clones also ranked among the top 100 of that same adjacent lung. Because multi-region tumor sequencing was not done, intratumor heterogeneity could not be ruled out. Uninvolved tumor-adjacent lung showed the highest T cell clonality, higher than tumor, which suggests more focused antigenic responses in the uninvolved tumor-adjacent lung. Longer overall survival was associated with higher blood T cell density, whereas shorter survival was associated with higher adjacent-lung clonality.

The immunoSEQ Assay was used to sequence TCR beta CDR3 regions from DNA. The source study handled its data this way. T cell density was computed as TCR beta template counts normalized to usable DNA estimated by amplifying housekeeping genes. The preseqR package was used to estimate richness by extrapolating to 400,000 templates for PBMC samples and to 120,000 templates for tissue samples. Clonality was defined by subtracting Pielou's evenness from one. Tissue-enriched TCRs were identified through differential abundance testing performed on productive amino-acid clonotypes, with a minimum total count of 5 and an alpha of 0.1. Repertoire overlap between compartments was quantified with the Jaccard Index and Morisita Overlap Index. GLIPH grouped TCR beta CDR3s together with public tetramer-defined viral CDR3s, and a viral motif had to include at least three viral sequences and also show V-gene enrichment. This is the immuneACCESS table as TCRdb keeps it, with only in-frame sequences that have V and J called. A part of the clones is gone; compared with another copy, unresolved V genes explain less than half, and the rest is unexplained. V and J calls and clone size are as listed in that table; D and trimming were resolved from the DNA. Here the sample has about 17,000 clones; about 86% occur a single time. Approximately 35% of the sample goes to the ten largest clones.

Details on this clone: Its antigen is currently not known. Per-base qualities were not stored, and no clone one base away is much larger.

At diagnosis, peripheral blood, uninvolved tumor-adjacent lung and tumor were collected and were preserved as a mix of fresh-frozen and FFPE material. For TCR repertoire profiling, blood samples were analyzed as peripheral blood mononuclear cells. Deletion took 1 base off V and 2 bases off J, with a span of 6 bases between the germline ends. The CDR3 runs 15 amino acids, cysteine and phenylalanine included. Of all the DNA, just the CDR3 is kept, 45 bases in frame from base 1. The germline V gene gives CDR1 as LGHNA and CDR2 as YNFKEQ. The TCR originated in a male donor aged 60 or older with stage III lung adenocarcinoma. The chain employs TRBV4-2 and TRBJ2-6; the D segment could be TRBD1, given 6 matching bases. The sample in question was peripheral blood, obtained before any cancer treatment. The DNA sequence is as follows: TGTGCCAGCAGCCAAGGACAGGCTGGGGCCAACGTCCTGACTTTC. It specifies CASSQGQAGANVLTF.